These T cell receptor beta chains were read from a single sample in a study of T cell responses to AZD1222 COVID-19 vaccine. TCRdb's table, derived via immunoSEQ multiplex PCR, lists solely in-frame clones and lacks some. The sample has 100,000 to 150,000 clones, 80% to 95% seen once; the top ten hold 0.9% to 1.4%. The sample was peripheral blood, taken 28 days after the second AZD1222 dose. The receptors derive from an adult who received the AZD1222 COVID-19 vaccine. Both conserved end residues are part of each CDR3. D genes are given only for firm matches. Only part of the rows carry a size: once, few, many, or a class if the clone is expanded.

J gene	D gene	clone size	V gene	CDR3 protein	CDR3 DNA
TRBJ2-2	NA	NA	TRBV28	CASSSGVAGELFF	TGTGCCAGCAGTTCAGGGGTGGCCGGGGAGCTGTTTTTT
TRBJ2-7	NA	NA	TRBV21-1	CASSKFETGSYEQYF	TGTGCCAGCAGCAAATTCGAGACAGGTTCCTACGAGCAGTACTTC
TRBJ2-5	TRBD2	NA	TRBV5-1	CASSQSPTSGRETQYF	TGCGCCAGCAGCCAGAGCCCTACTAGCGGGAGAGAGACCCAGTACTTC
TRBJ2-3	TRBD2	NA	TRBV19	CASSIELAETDTQYF	TGTGCCAGTAGTATCGAACTAGCGGAGACAGATACGCAGTATTTT
TRBJ1-1	NA	NA	TRBV6-6	CASSPRQDLRAFF	TGTGCCAGCAGCCCCCGACAGGACCTGCGCGCTTTCTTT
TRBJ2-7	TRBD2	NA	TRBV27	CASSSPTSGRGYEQYF	TGTGCCAGCAGTTCGCCGACTAGCGGGAGAGGGTACGAGCAGTACTTC
TRBJ1-2	TRBD1	NA	TRBV27	CASSNRGLYGYTF	TGTGCCAGCAGTAACAGGGGTCTCTATGGCTACACCTTC
TRBJ1-2	TRBD1	NA	TRBV3-1/TRBV3-2	CASSRPAGTGTERKIGYTF	TGTGCCAGCAGTCGACCTGCCGGGACAGGGACCGAGAGGAAGATAGGCTACACCTTC
TRBJ2-4	NA	NA	TRBV6-2/TRBV6-3	CASSSSTRDGVGIKNIQYF	TGTGCCAGCAGTTCATCGACTAGGGATGGGGTGGGGATCAAAAACATTCAGTACTTC
TRBJ1-6	NA	NA	TRBV13	CASSSGLPLSNNSPLHF	TGTGCCAGCAGCTCGGGACTCCCTCTGAGTAATAATTCACCCCTCCACTTT
TRBJ2-1	TRBD2	NA	TRBV11-2	CASSLDYASGRAYYNEQFF	TGTGCCAGCAGCTTAGATTACGCTAGCGGGAGGGCTTACTACAATGAGCAGTTCTTC
TRBJ1-1	NA	NA	TRBV19	CASSTPGEATEAFF	TGTGCCAGTAGTACTCCGGGGGAGGCCACTGAAGCTTTCTTT
TRBJ2-2	NA	once	TRBV6-2/TRBV6-3	CASSYRQNTGELFF	TGTGCCAGCAGTTATAGACAGAACACCGGGGAGCTGTTTTTT
TRBJ2-2	TRBD2	NA	TRBV28	CATTGGGYTGELFF	TGTGCCACCACTGGGGGGGGATACACCGGGGAGCTGTTTTTT
TRBJ1-3	TRBD1	NA	TRBV28	CASSFYTGGAGNTIYF	TGTGCCAGCAGTTTTTACACAGGGGGCGCTGGAAACACCATATATTTT
TRBJ2-3	NA	NA	TRBV19	CASRDLTSTDTQYF	TGTGCCAGTAGGGACTTAACTAGCACAGATACGCAGTATTTT
TRBJ2-1	TRBD2	NA	TRBV19	CASSIDGSGRAYNEQFF	TGTGCCAGTAGTATAGATGGGAGCGGGAGGGCTTACAATGAGCAGTTCTTC
TRBJ2-3	NA	NA	TRBV7-3	CASSLIPTGTDTQYF	TGTGCCAGCAGCTTAATTCCGACTGGCACAGATACGCAGTATTTT
TRBJ2-7	TRBD1	NA	TRBV14	CASSQGTGAYEQYF	TGTGCCAGCAGCCAAGGCACAGGGGCCTACGAGCAGTACTTC
TRBJ2-7	TRBD2	once	TRBV4-3	CASSQDWGLAPSYEQYF	TGCGCCAGCAGCCAAGATTGGGGACTAGCGCCGTCCTACGAGCAGTACTTC
TRBJ1-1	NA	NA	TRBV7-2	CASSLGHGSTEAFF	TGTGCCAGCAGCTTAGGGCACGGGTCCACTGAAGCTTTCTTT
TRBJ1-1	NA	NA	TRBV5-3	CARSLESENTEAFF	TGTGCCAGAAGCTTGGAATCAGAGAACACTGAAGCTTTCTTT
TRBJ1-2	NA	NA	TRBV19	CASSRGEYGYTF	TGTGCCAGTAGCCGGGGCGAATATGGCTACACCTTC
TRBJ2-6	NA	NA	TRBV28	CASGVISGANVLTF	TGTGCCAGCGGGGTTATCTCTGGGGCCAACGTCCTGACTTTC
TRBJ1-4	NA	once	TRBV4-3	CASSQGGPFFPLFF	TGCGCCAGCAGCCAAGGGGGGCCCTTTTTTCCACTGTTTTTT
TRBJ1-4	NA	NA	TRBV9	CALWHNEKLFF	TGTGCCCTCTGGCATAATGAAAAACTGTTTTTT
TRBJ2-7	NA	NA	TRBV9	CASSLGGTTDYEQYF	TGTGCCAGCAGCTTAGGGGGGACAACCGACTACGAGCAGTACTTC